The 15 T cell receptor beta chains below come from one sample, sequenced in a study of blood T cells in healthy people across ages. It was with a sample-barcoded 5' primer and a J-beta primer mix that a second PCR of about 6 to 12 cycles was run. MiXCR, run by TCRdb on the 5' RACE reads, gives a single entry per CDR3 protein. This repertoire shows hundreds of thousands of distinct CDR3 sequences, about 53% found once; its top ten account for about 42%. The sample consisted of blood. The receptors shown here come from an elderly man in good health.

This chain links TRBV7-9 with TRBJ1-1; TRBD1 matches at 8 bases. Germline V gives CDR1 SEHNR, CDR2 FQNEAQ (reference sequence). Losses at the gene ends were 1 base for V and 2 bases for J; bases not matched to a gene: 6. The CDR3 totals 16 residues. The CDR3 spells CASSLGGQGRNTEAFF. The CDR3 bases are TGTGCCAGCAGCTTAGGTGGACAGGGAAGAAACACTGAAGCTTTCTTT.

The V gene is TRBV2, the J gene TRBJ2-7; 7 bases are a match to TRBD1. V shed 6 bases, J shed 10 bases, and the junction held 15 bases outside the gene matches. Germline V gene data show CDR1 as SNHLY and CDR2 as FYNNEI. The CDR3 length is 14 residues. DNA of the CDR3: TGTGCCAGCAGAGGACCGGGACAGCTACTAACCCAGTACTTC. Its translation: CASRGPGQLLTQYF.

As regards this clonotype: In this CDR3 the conserved last residue, phenylalanine or tryptophan, is missing, so a read error is likely. The V gene is TRBV20-1, the J gene TRBJ2-3; 9 nucleotides line up with TRBD2. CDR1 is DFQATT and CDR2 is SNEGSKA in the germline V gene (reference sequence). This CDR3 is built from 15 residues. The ends lost 5 bases at V and 0 bases at J; junction bases unmatched: 6. CDR3 nucleotides: TGCAGTGCTCTCGCGACTAGCGGTAGCACAGATACGCAGTATTCT. It specifies CSALATSGSTDTQYS.

The V call is TRBV29-1, the J call TRBJ2-5; TRBD2 agrees at 10 bases. Losses at the gene ends were 7 bases for V and 5 bases for J; bases not matched to a gene: 10. Looked up from germline, CDR1 is SQVTM and CDR2 is ANQGSEA. There are 14 residues in the CDR3. This CDR3 is CSAASGRSGETQYF. The CDR3 DNA sequence: TGCAGCGCCGCTAGCGGGAGAAGTGGGGAGACCCAGTACTTC.

This clonotype was picked up a small number of times. The chain links TRBV10-3 to TRBJ2-3, with TRBD1 matching 8 bases. Germline V gives CDR1 ENHRY, CDR2 SYGVKD. V shed 5 bases, J shed 2 bases, and the junction held 12 bases outside the gene matches. The length of the CDR3 is 17 residues. CDR3 sequence (DNA): TGTGCCATCAGTCGTGGGCAGGGGGCCGAGAACACAGATACGCAGTATTTT. Its translation: CAISRGQGAENTDTQYF.

This chain uses TRBV20-1 with TRBJ2-5, with no clear D. This CDR3 is built from 15 residues. Germline CDR1 DFQATT, CDR2 SNEGSKA (reference sequence). V shed 7 bases and J shed 4 bases, with 22 bases lying between them. The DNA for the CDR3 is TGCAGTGTTTCGACGGTACGGCAGAATGTAGAGACCCAGTACTTC. This sequence encodes CSVSTVRQNVETQYF.

The V and J genes are TRBV2 and TRBJ2-5; 7 nucleotides match TRBD2. Germline values: CDR1 SNHLY, CDR2 FYNNEI. The V and J ends lost 4 bases and 2 bases, in that order; junction bases with no gene match: 10. The CDR3 sequence is 16 residues long. CDR3 nucleotides: TGTGCCAGCAGTGGATGGGGTAGCGGGCAACAAGAGACCCAGTACTTC. Amino acid sequence: CASSGWGSGQQETQYF.

This clonotype occurred a few times. This rearrangement joins TRBV4-1 to TRBJ2-4, with D perhaps matching TRBD1 or TRBD2 (5 bases each). The germline CDR1 and CDR2 sequences are MGHRA and YSYEKL. The CDR3 is made up of 11 amino acids. The V end lost 9 bases, the J end lost 8 bases, and 11 bases lay between the germline ends. The CDR3 DNA reads TGCGCCAGATGGGGGAAGGACATTCAGTACTTC. It translates to CARWGKDIQYF.

This chain links TRBV20-1 with TRBJ2-1; the match to TRBD2 covers 9 bases. The CDR3 contains 15 residues. Germline V gives CDR1 DFQATT, CDR2 SNEGSKA (reference sequence). After removal of 2 bases from V and 9 bases from J, the junction contained 11 bases not matched to a gene. The CDR3 protein is CSARRSGSGVVEQFF. The CDR3 DNA follows: TGCAGTGCTAGACGTAGCGGGAGTGGGGTGGTTGAGCAGTTCTTC.

The sample holds a few counts of this clonotype. V and J are TRBV20-1 and TRBJ2-2; TRBD2 matches 10 bases. Trimming cost V 3 bases and J 5 bases; bases outside gene matches: 6. This CDR3 has 15 amino acids. The germline gives CDR1 DFQATT, CDR2 SNEGSKA (reference sequence). CDR3 protein: CSARLLAGSTGELFF. CDR3 DNA: TGCAGTGCTAGGTTACTAGCGGGGTCGACCGGGGAGCTGTTTTTT.

The chain joins TRBV9 to TRBJ2-7, with 8 nucleotides matching TRBD2. The CDR3 runs 15 residues. V trimming: 3 bases; J trimming: 3 bases; junction bases outside the gene matches: 8. CDR1 and CDR2 from the germline V gene are SGDLS and YYNGEE. The CDR3 reads CASSGEAGLVYEQYF. The CDR3, as DNA: TGTGCCAGCAGCGGAGAAGCGGGACTAGTCTACGAGCAGTACTTC.

The CDR3 bases are TGTGCCAGCAGCAAGAGACTCCCCTACAATGAGCAGTTCTTC. Amino acids: CASSKRLPYNEQFF. J is TRBJ2-1 and V is TRBV21-1. TRBV21-1 is given as a pseudogene. The CDR3 runs 14 residues.

The chain recombines TRBV25-1 with TRBJ2-1; TRBD2 aligns across 10 bases. CDR1 is MGHDK, CDR2 SYGVNS, per germline. V trimming: 7 bases; J trimming: 9 bases; junction bases outside the gene matches: 15. The CDR3 is made up of 16 amino acids. As DNA, the CDR3 is TGTGCCAGCATGGACCTCTCCGGGACTAGCGTCTGTGAGCAGTTCTTC. It translates to CASMDLSGTSVCEQFF.

In its sample, this clonotype was seen a few times. The CDR3 spells CASSDPRDRNSNYGYTF. CDR3 in DNA: TGCGCCAGCAGTGACCCTCGGGACCGCAATTCCAACTATGGCTACACCTTC. The rearrangement links TRBV10-1 to TRBJ1-2; D may be TRBD1 (5 bases). Trimming took off 3 bases at V and 2 bases at J, with 19 bases between the two ends. The CDR3 is 17 residues long. Germline CDR1 WNHNN, CDR2 SYGVQD (reference sequence).

This chain joins TRBV6-1 and TRBJ2-1; weak D call: TRBD1 (5 bases). This CDR3 spans 16 amino acids. V gave up 6 bases and J gave up 2 bases, with 17 bases separating them. Germline V gives CDR1 MNHNS, CDR2 SASEGT. The CDR3, as DNA: TGTGCCAGCAGATCGGACACCCCGGCGGCCTACAATGAGCAGTTCTTC. Its translation: CASRSDTPAAYNEQFF.